The 21 T cell receptor beta chains below were found in one sample sequenced in a study of T cell changes during pregnancy in multiple sclerosis. Profiled with immunoSEQ multiplex PCR; TCRdb holds only in-frame clones, not every one. The sample records some 87,000 clones, roughly 92% being singletons. The sample in question was CD4+ T cells from peripheral blood mononuclear cells, obtained before pregnancy. All receptors come from a female donor with multiple sclerosis, enrolled in a pregnancy study.

This clone has a single count. This chain joins TRBV25-1 and TRBJ1-2; D unresolved. This CDR3 contains 12 residues. CDR1 and CDR2 from the germline V gene are MGHDK and SYGVNS. The V and J ends lost 2 bases and 8 bases respectively, with 9 bases between them. CDR3 in amino acids: CASSETRRGYTF. The CDR3 nucleotides are TGTGCCAGCAGTGAAACCAGGAGGGGCTACACCTTC.

This chain uses TRBV28 with TRBJ1-1; D is possibly TRBD1 (5 bases). V was trimmed by 4 bases and J by 6 bases, leaving 9 bases between them. The length of the CDR3 is 12 residues. Germline V lookup: CDR1 MDHEN, CDR2 SYDVKM. CDR3: CASSSTVPEAFF. In DNA form, the CDR3 reads TGTGCCAGCAGTTCGACAGTTCCTGAAGCTTTCTTT.

The chain employs TRBV18 and TRBJ1-1; a weak D match, TRBD1 (6 bases). Germline-derived CDR1 and CDR2 are KGHSH and LQKENI. There are 15 residues in the CDR3. The ends were cut back, 5 bases at V and 6 bases at J, with 19 bases in the middle. CDR3 region: CASSGNRALNPEAFF. Here the CDR3 DNA reads TGTGCCAGCTCAGGGAACAGGGCCCTAAACCCTGAAGCTTTCTTT.

This chain connects TRBV28 to TRBJ2-1; 15 nucleotides agree with TRBD2. CDR1 MDHEN and CDR2 SYDVKM come from the germline V gene. Trimming removed 5 bases from V and 4 bases from J; junction bases left unmatched: 18. The length of the CDR3 is 21 residues. CDR3 in amino acids: CASSPSTGTSGRPTIYNEQFF. The DNA for the CDR3 is TGTGCCAGCAGTCCGTCTACCGGGACTAGCGGGAGGCCAACCATTTACAATGAGCAGTTCTTC. The whole variable domain, remainder taken from reference TRBV28 and TRBJ2-1, is DVKVTQSSRYLVKRTGEKVFLECVQDMDHENMFWYRQDPGLGLRLIYFSYDVKMKEKGDIPEGYSVSREKKERFSLILESASTNQTSMYLCASSPSTGTSGRPTIYNEQFFGPGTRLTVL.

The chain has TRBV19 and TRBJ1-2; 9 nucleotides align to TRBD1. Germline-derived CDR1 and CDR2 are LNHDA and SQIVND (reference sequence). Trimming at V came to 6 bases and at J to 4 bases, leaving 9 bases not matched to a gene. The CDR3 runs to 15 residues. The CDR3 protein is CASSPRPGQGYGYTF. In DNA form, the CDR3 reads TGTGCCAGTAGCCCCCGTCCGGGACAGGGCTATGGCTACACCTTC.

J is TRBJ2-7 and V is TRBV6-1, with 11 positions matching TRBD2. Looked up from germline, CDR1 is MNHNS and CDR2 is SASEGT. V was clipped by 4 bases and J by 7 bases; unmatched bases: 6. This CDR3 spans 14 amino acids. In DNA form, the CDR3 reads TGTGCCAGCAGTGGACTAGCGGGGCTGAAGGAGCAGTACTTC. Encoded protein: CASSGLAGLKEQYF.

This clone appeared a single time. The V call is TRBV9, the J call TRBJ2-1; TRBD2 agrees at 14 bases. The V segment lost 3 bases and the J segment 10 bases; nucleotides outside the gene matches: 18. Germline assignment: CDR1 SGDLS and CDR2 YYNGEE. The CDR3 covers 19 residues. The CDR3 sequence: CASSAGLAGAAPFGREQFF. The CDR3 region has the DNA TGTGCCAGCAGCGCGGGACTAGCGGGAGCGGCCCCCTTCGGTCGGGAGCAGTTCTTC.

The chain has TRBV13 and TRBJ1-1; D uncertain. Germline V gene lookup returns CDR1 PRHDT and CDR2 FYEKMQ (reference sequence). CDR3 length: 14 amino acids. V was pared by 2 bases and J by 1 base, with 8 bases between. This chain's CDR3 is CASSLIGGNTEAFF. The CDR3, as DNA: TGTGCCAGCAGCTTAATAGGAGGGAACACTGAAGCTTTCTTT.

This chain uses TRBV27 with TRBJ2-7, with TRBD2 matching 7 bases. This CDR3 is built from 14 residues. The V and J ends lost 4 bases and 4 bases, in that order; junction bases with no gene match: 7. From germline, CDR1 is MNHEY and CDR2 SMNVEV (reference sequence). In DNA, the CDR3 is TGTGCCAGCAGTTCAGCGGGGTCCGTATACGAGCAGTACTTC. It specifies CASSSAGSVYEQYF.

The chain links TRBV25-1 to TRBJ1-4, with TRBD1 matching 9 bases. J gave up 5 bases and V 6 bases, and 1 base lay outside the gene matches. Per germline, CDR1 MGHDK and CDR2 SYGVNS. The CDR3 runs to 13 residues. CDR3 region: CASRGTGNEKLFF. The CDR3 nucleotides are TGTGCCAGCAGAGGGACAGGGAATGAAAAACTGTTTTTT.

The chain joins TRBV27 to TRBJ1-5; 10 bases map to TRBD1. This CDR3 has 17 residues. The V gene's germline CDR1 is MNHEY and CDR2 SMNVEV (reference sequence). V was clipped by 1 base and J by 7 bases; unmatched bases: 10. The CDR3 loop reads CASSLYPGQGSRQPQHF. The CDR3 bases are TGTGCCAGCAGTTTATATCCGGGACAGGGGAGTCGACAGCCCCAGCATTTT.

The chain is built from TRBV7-6 and TRBJ2-7, with D perhaps matching TRBD2 (6 bases). Germline V gene data show CDR1 as SGHVS and CDR2 as FNYEAQ. The CDR3 is 17 residues long. Trimming removed 5 bases from V and 0 bases from J, with 20 bases in between. The CDR3 here is CASSPVGGTHSSYEQYF. The CDR3 region has the DNA TGTGCCAGCAGCCCGGTTGGTGGGACTCACAGCTCCTACGAGCAGTACTTC.

V is TRBV19 and J is TRBJ2-2; TRBD1 aligns across 8 bases. With 5 bases clipped from V and 8 bases from J, the junction kept 7 bases outside the gene matches. Germline V CDR1 and CDR2: LNHDA, SQIVND (reference sequence). The CDR3 loop spans 14 amino acids. The CDR3 DNA reads as TGTGCCAGTAGTCCCCCAGGGGGCTGGGGGGAGCTGTTTTTT. Encoded protein: CASSPPGGWGELFF.

V and J are TRBV5-5 and TRBJ1-1; D not resolved. CDR3 length: 15 residues. Germline CDR1 SGHKS, CDR2 YYEKEE (reference sequence). V lost 2 bases and J 0 bases, leaving 11 bases between the germline ends. The CDR3 sequence: CASSFDAGMNTEAFF. The CDR3 DNA follows: TGTGCCAGCAGCTTTGATGCGGGAATGAACACTGAAGCTTTCTTT.

The chain has TRBV29-1 and TRBJ2-1; 11 nucleotides agree with TRBD2. The CDR3 is made up of 15 amino acids. Germline assignment: CDR1 SQVTM and CDR2 ANQGSEA. V was clipped by 6 bases and J by 10 bases; unmatched bases: 14. The CDR3 loop reads CSVSEVAGGPGEQFF. The CDR3 coding sequence is TGCAGCGTCTCCGAGGTAGCGGGGGGGCCGGGAGAGCAGTTCTTC.

The chain employs TRBV5-1 and TRBJ1-1; D is possibly TRBD1 (5 bases). V dropped 2 bases and J dropped 1 base, with 15 bases sitting between them. The CDR3 contains 16 residues. Per germline, CDR1 SGHRS and CDR2 YFSETQ. The CDR3 here is CASSLPYGGRNTEAFF. CDR3 DNA: TGCGCCAGCAGCTTACCCTACGGGGGGAGGAACACTGAAGCTTTCTTT.

V and J are TRBV7-8 and TRBJ2-5; 10 bases agree with TRBD2. This CDR3 is 16 amino acids long. Per the germline V gene, CDR1 is SGHVS and CDR2 is FQNEAQ. J was trimmed by 2 bases and V by 3 bases; bases with no gene match: 6. The CDR3 reads CASSLSAGGPQETQYF. The DNA of the CDR3 is TGTGCCAGCAGCTTGTCAGCGGGAGGGCCACAAGAGACCCAGTACTTC.

J is TRBJ1-5 and V is TRBV11-2; D might be TRBD1 (6 bases). The CDR3 sequence is 15 residues long. The V and J ends lost 1 base and 6 bases respectively, with 13 bases between them. Per the germline V gene, CDR1 is SGHAT and CDR2 is FQNNGV. CDR3 sequence reads: CASSLGRGVGQPQHF. The CDR3 DNA follows: TGTGCCAGCAGCTTAGGCAGGGGAGTGGGTCAGCCCCAGCATTTT.

This clone was seen only once. The gene calls are TRBV27 and TRBJ1-6; D is undetermined. The germline V and J ends were trimmed by 3 bases and 0 bases, with 6 bases remaining between them. Germline CDR1 and CDR2: MNHEY and SMNVEV (reference sequence). CDR3 length: 15 amino acids. The CDR3 DNA is TGTGCCAGCAGTTTGCTCAGCTCCTATAATTCACCCCTCCACTTT. It encodes CASSLLSSYNSPLHF.

The chain carries TRBV19 and TRBJ1-2; 9 bases line up with TRBD1. Germline V lookup: CDR1 LNHDA, CDR2 SQIVND (reference sequence). V lost 3 bases, J lost 1 base, and 6 bases stayed unmatched. The CDR3 extends over 16 amino acids. The DNA of the CDR3 is TGTGCCAGTAGTATGAACCGGGACAGGGTTAACTATGGCTACACCTTC. Translated, it gives CASSMNRDRVNYGYTF.

The chain recombines TRBV6-6 with TRBJ2-7, with TRBD1 matching 8 bases. V was clipped by 5 bases and J by 3 bases; unmatched bases: 9. The CDR3 covers 15 residues. Per germline, CDR1 MNHNY and CDR2 SVGAGI (reference sequence). CDR3 in DNA: TGTGCCAGCAGTCCCCGTAGGGACAGGAGCTACGAGCAGTACTTC. Its translation is CASSPRRDRSYEQYF.